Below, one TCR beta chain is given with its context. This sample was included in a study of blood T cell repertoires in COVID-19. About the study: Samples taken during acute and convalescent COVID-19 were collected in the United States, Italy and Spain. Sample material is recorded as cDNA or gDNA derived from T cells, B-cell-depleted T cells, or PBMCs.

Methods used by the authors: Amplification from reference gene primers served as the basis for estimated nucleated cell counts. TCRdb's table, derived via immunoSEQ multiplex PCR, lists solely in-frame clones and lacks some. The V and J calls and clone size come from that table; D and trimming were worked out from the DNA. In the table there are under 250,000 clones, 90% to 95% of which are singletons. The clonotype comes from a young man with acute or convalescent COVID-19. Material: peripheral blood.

The CDR3 DNA sequence: TGTGCCACCCGCAGGGGCTGGGACACTGAAGCTTTCTTT. Translation gives CATRRGWDTEAFF. The chain links TRBV6-6 to TRBJ1-1; D perhaps matches TRBD1 (6 bases). Germline loops: CDR1 MNHNY, CDR2 SVGAGI (reference sequence). The ends were cut back, 10 bases at V and 3 bases at J, with 15 bases in the middle. The CDR3 spans 13 residues.